These 24 T cell receptor beta chains were all obtained from the same sample, sequenced in a study of cytomegalovirus exposure and HLA in healthy donors. PCR was performed using 60 Vbeta and 13 Jbeta primers. Clones were read by immunoSEQ multiplex PCR, and TCRdb kept only the in-frame ones, dropping some. The data contain approximately 190,000 clones, roughly 80% of them singletons. The sequencing input was PBMCs. The receptors were sampled from a man between 35 and 55 years old in good health and CMV-seropositive.

This clone has just one count. V and J are TRBV15 and TRBJ2-6, with 11 bases aligning to TRBD2. Germline-derived CDR1 and CDR2 are LNHNV and YYDKDF (reference sequence). V trimming: 1 base; J trimming: 0 bases; junction bases outside the gene matches: 5. The CDR3 is 19 residues long. The DNA for the CDR3 is TGTGCCACCAGCAGAGGCGCGGGACTAGCGGACTCTGGGGCCAACGTCCTGACTTTC. The encoded protein is CATSRGAGLADSGANVLTF.

This clone was detected only once. This chain joins TRBV27 and TRBJ2-7; 9 nucleotides agree with TRBD1. Germline V gene lookup returns CDR1 MNHEY and CDR2 SMNVEV (reference sequence). This CDR3 is 15 amino acids long. The ends lost 5 bases at V and 3 bases at J; junction bases unmatched: 8. The CDR3 bases are TGTGCCAGCAGTGCCACCGGGACAGGGAACTACGAGCAGTACTTC. Translation: CASSATGTGNYEQYF.

V usage is TRBV7-8 and J usage is TRBJ2-1; a weak D match, TRBD2 (5 bases). In germline, CDR1 is SGHVS, CDR2 FQNEAQ. The CDR3 has 16 residues. V was trimmed by 3 bases and J by 0 bases, leaving 12 bases between them. CDR3 residues: CASSFVKRNSYNEQFF. The CDR3 nucleotides read TGTGCCAGCAGCTTCGTTAAGCGGAACTCCTACAATGAGCAGTTCTTC. Complete variable domain (other parts from reference TRBV7-8 and TRBJ2-1): GAGVSQSPRYKVAKRGQDVALRCDPISGHVSLFWYQQALGQGPEFLTYFQNEAQLDKSGLPSDRFFAERPEGSVSTLKIQRTQQEDSAVYLCASSFVKRNSYNEQFFGPGTRLTVL.

The gene calls are TRBV18 and TRBJ1-1; D remains unclear. From germline, CDR1 is KGHSH and CDR2 LQKENI. Trimming pared 4 bases from V and 0 bases from J, leaving 9 bases between. The CDR3 spans 14 residues. The CDR3 spells CASSQSSVNTEAFF. CDR3 in DNA: TGTGCCAGCTCACAAAGTAGCGTGAACACTGAAGCTTTCTTT.

This chain connects TRBV11-2 to TRBJ1-3; D gene uncertain. V was shortened by 6 bases and J by 2 bases, with 17 bases between the two germline ends. Germline V gene data show CDR1 as SGHAT and CDR2 as FQNNGV. The CDR3 is made up of 16 amino acids. CDR3 sequence (DNA): TGTGCCAGCAGTCTTAGAGGGTTTGGGGCTGGAAACACCATATATTTT. This gives the protein CASSLRGFGAGNTIYF.

As to this clone: One end of the junction varies from germline; a read error may be responsible. Other DNA sequences in the sample encode the same CDR3. The gene calls are TRBV7-7 and TRBJ2-5; 7 bases align to TRBD2. The CDR3 is 13 residues long. CDR1 SSHAT and CDR2 FNYEAQ come from the germline V gene (reference sequence). The DNA of the CDR3 is TGTGCTAGCAGCTCATCCGGGGGGGAGACCCAGTACTTC. The encoded protein is CASSSSGGETQYF.

This chain uses TRBV7-9 with TRBJ2-1; 9 nucleotides line up with TRBD1. The ends lost 5 bases at V and 8 bases at J; junction bases unmatched: 7. The CDR3 totals 14 residues. CDR1 is SEHNR, CDR2 FQNEAQ, per germline (reference sequence). CDR3 coding DNA: TGTGCCAGCAGCCAAGACAGGGGGACATATGAGCAGTTCTTC. It is translated as CASSQDRGTYEQFF.

A note on this clone: Germline is not matched at one junction end, which may reflect a read error. This rearrangement joins TRBV7-9 to TRBJ1-5; D is ambiguous. CDR3 size: 12 residues. Germline loops: CDR1 SEHNR, CDR2 FQNEAQ (reference sequence). The CDR3 spells CSSSLPGQPQHF. CDR3 DNA sequence: TGTTCCAGCAGCTTACCCGGTCAGCCCCAGCATTTT.

This chain uses TRBV10-3 with TRBJ2-7; weak D call: TRBD2 (6 bases). Trimming cost V 4 bases and J 0 bases, with 10 bases left between them. Germline values: CDR1 ENHRY, CDR2 SYGVKD. CDR3 size: 14 residues. CDR3 DNA: TGTGCCATCAGTGCGGGGGTTAGCTCCTACGAGCAGTACTTC. Amino acid sequence: CAISAGVSSYEQYF.

This sequence joins TRBV10-3 and TRBJ2-5; TRBD1 agrees at 7 bases. Trimming cost V 5 bases and J 4 bases; bases outside gene matches: 7. The CDR3 contains 14 residues. The germline V gene has CDR1 ENHRY and CDR2 SYGVKD. CDR3 nucleotide sequence: TGTGCCATCAGTCAGGGACAGCGAGGAGAGACCCAGTACTTC. It codes for CAISQGQRGETQYF.

The V and J genes are TRBV9 and TRBJ1-1; D may be TRBD1 (5 bases). The CDR3 sequence is 14 residues long. Germline CDR1 and CDR2: SGDLS and YYNGEE. The V end lost 0 bases, the J end lost 1 base, and 7 bases lay between the germline ends. The CDR3 spells CASSVAGGNTEAFF. CDR3 DNA: TGTGCCAGCAGCGTAGCCGGGGGGAACACTGAAGCTTTCTTT.

The rearrangement links TRBV30 to TRBJ1-5; no clear D. V was cut by 0 bases and J by 4 bases, with 10 bases left in between. Per the germline V gene, CDR1 is GTSNPN and CDR2 is SVGIG (reference sequence). The CDR3 is 14 residues long. This chain's CDR3 is CAWSVDQTNQPQHF. The DNA of the CDR3 is TGTGCCTGGAGTGTAGACCAGACAAATCAGCCCCAGCATTTT.

V gene TRBV7-9 combines with J gene TRBJ2-7; possible D gene TRBD2, 5 bases. The CDR3 contains 13 residues. Germline V gene sequence: CDR1 SEHNR, CDR2 FQNEAQ (reference sequence). Trimming left V 5 bases short and J 7 bases short, with 15 bases between. CDR3 in amino acids: CASSPPKGEEQYF. The CDR3 DNA is TGTGCCAGCAGCCCGCCCAAGGGAGAAGAGCAGTACTTC.

The rearrangement joins TRBV6-5 to TRBJ2-7; 10 bases line up with TRBD1. CDR3 size: 15 residues. V shed 2 bases and J 5 bases; nucleotides not matched to a gene: 6. Germline V gene sequence: CDR1 MNHEY, CDR2 SVGAGI. CDR3 bases: TGTGCCAGCAGTTACGGGACAGGGGTTAGGGACGAGCAGTACTTC. It encodes CASSYGTGVRDEQYF.

This chain links TRBV7-3 with TRBJ2-2; 9 nucleotides agree with TRBD1. The germline V gene has CDR1 SGHTA and CDR2 FQGTGA. The J segment lost 5 bases and the V segment lost 5 bases, leaving 6 bases of the junction unmatched. CDR3 length: 15 residues. DNA for the CDR3: TGTGCCAGCAGCCGCCGACAGGGGGGAACCGGGGAGCTGTTTTTT. Its protein product is CASSRRQGGTGELFF.

This chain joins TRBV6-5 and TRBJ2-7, with D perhaps matching TRBD1 (5 bases). The germline V gene has CDR1 MNHEY and CDR2 SVGAGI. V shed 5 bases and J shed 1 base, with 15 bases lying between them. This CDR3 comprises 15 residues. CDR3 region: CASSHLSQGSYEQYF. For the CDR3, the DNA is TGTGCCAGCAGTCACCTATCCCAGGGATCCTACGAGCAGTACTTC.

The rearrangement joins TRBV6-1 to TRBJ1-5; TRBD1 is a possible D gene (5 bases). Trimming pared 0 bases from V and 5 bases from J, leaving 14 bases between. The germline gives CDR1 MNHNS, CDR2 SASEGT. The CDR3 loop spans 16 amino acids. The CDR3 loop is CASSEAMGGAYQPQHF. The CDR3 DNA sequence: TGTGCCAGCAGTGAAGCCATGGGCGGGGCGTATCAGCCCCAGCATTTT.

CDR3 in DNA: TGCGCCAGCAGCCAGGAGGGGAGGGGCCCCTACGAGCAGTACTTC. It yields the protein CASSQEGRGPYEQYF. J is TRBJ2-7 and V is TRBV4-3; 7 bases match TRBD2. The J segment lost 2 bases and the V segment lost 3 bases, leaving 7 bases of the junction unmatched. The V gene's germline CDR1 is LGHNA and CDR2 YSLEER. CDR3 size: 15 residues.

There are a few counts of this clone. The chain joins TRBV13 to TRBJ2-5; 7 bases are shared with TRBD2. The germline V gene has CDR1 PRHDT and CDR2 FYEKMQ (reference sequence). The ends lost 5 bases at V and 11 bases at J; junction bases unmatched: 8. This CDR3 comprises 12 residues. CDR3 DNA: TGTGCCAGCAGCCCTACGGGGGGAGAGCAGTACTTC. It is translated as CASSPTGGEQYF.

V is TRBV6-1 and J is TRBJ2-1; weak D call: TRBD1 (6 bases). CDR3 size: 13 residues. Germline CDR1 reads MNHNS; CDR2 reads SASEGT. V was pared by 10 bases and J by 5 bases, with 15 bases between. The DNA for the CDR3 is TGTGCCATCTCTTGGGACAAGAACAATGAGCAGTTCTTC. Amino acid sequence: CAISWDKNNEQFF.

The chain recombines TRBV29-1 with TRBJ2-5, with 8 bases that match TRBD2. The trim removed 5 bases at V and 5 bases at J, leaving 4 bases unmatched. In germline, CDR1 is SQVTM, CDR2 ANQGSEA. This CDR3 spans 12 amino acids. The CDR3: CSVWSGGETQYF. The CDR3 coding sequence is TGCAGCGTTTGGAGCGGGGGTGAGACCCAGTACTTC.

The J gene is TRBJ2-6, the V gene TRBV28; 7 bases map to TRBD1. V was clipped by 1 base and J by 3 bases; unmatched bases: 6. This CDR3 has 17 residues. CDR1 and CDR2 from the germline V gene are MDHEN and SYDVKM. The CDR3 protein is CASSLSTGANGANVLTF. CDR3 coding DNA: TGTGCCAGCAGTTTATCCACAGGGGCCAATGGGGCCAACGTCCTGACTTTC.

This clone was counted once. The chain links TRBV18 to TRBJ2-3; D unclear. In germline, CDR1 is KGHSH, CDR2 LQKENI. V lost 0 bases, J lost 1 base, and 5 bases lay in between. The CDR3 extends over 14 amino acids. CDR3 protein: CASSPPTGTDTQYF. The CDR3, as DNA: TGTGCCAGCTCACCACCGACTGGCACAGATACGCAGTATTTT.

This clone turned up a few times. This sequence joins TRBV6-5 and TRBJ1-1; D gene ambiguous. Between the trimmed V and J ends, which lost 6 bases and 1 base, there was a span of 12 bases. Germline CDR1 reads MNHEY; CDR2 reads SVGAGI. This CDR3 region has 14 residues. The CDR3 DNA reads TGTGCCAGCAGATCGACACACGCGAACACTGAAGCTTTCTTT. It translates to CASRSTHANTEAFF.